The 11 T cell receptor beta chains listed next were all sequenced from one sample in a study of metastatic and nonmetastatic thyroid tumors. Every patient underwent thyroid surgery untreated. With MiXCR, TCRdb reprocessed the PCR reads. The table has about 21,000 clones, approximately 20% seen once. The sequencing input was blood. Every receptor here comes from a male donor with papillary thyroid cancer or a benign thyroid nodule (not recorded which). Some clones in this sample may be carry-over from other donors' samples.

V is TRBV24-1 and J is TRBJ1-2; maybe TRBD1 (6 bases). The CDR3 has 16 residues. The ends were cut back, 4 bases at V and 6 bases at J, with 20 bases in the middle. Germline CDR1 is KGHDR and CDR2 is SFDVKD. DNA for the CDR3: TGTGCCACCAGTGAGGCGTCACCGGGGGCGGAAGATGGCTACACCTTC. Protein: CATSEASPGAEDGYTF.

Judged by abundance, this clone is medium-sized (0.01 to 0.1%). This CDR3 is CASSPSTGGEEQYF. As DNA, the CDR3 is TGTGCCAGCAGTCCATCGACAGGGGGCGAAGAGCAGTACTTC. The gene calls are TRBV27 and TRBJ2-7; 10 nucleotides line up with TRBD1. Germline V gene sequence: CDR1 MNHEY, CDR2 SMNVEV (reference sequence). The trim removed 5 bases at V and 7 bases at J, leaving 8 bases unmatched. This CDR3 is 14 amino acids long.

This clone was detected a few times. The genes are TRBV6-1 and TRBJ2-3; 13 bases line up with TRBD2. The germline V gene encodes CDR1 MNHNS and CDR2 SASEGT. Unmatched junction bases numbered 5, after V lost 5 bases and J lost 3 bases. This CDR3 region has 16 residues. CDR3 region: CASSSRLAGGTDTQYF. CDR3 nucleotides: TGTGCCAGCAGTTCACGACTAGCGGGAGGAACAGATACGCAGTATTTT.

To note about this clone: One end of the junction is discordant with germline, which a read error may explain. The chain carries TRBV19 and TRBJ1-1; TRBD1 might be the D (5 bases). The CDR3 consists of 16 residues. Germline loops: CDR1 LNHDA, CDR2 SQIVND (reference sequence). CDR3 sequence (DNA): TGTTCCAGTAGTCCACTCTTAGGAAGAGGGGACACTGAAGCTTTCTTT. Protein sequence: CSSSPLLGRGDTEAFF.

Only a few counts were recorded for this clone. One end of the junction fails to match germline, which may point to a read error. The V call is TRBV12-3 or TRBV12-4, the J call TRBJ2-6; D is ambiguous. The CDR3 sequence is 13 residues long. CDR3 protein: CASRYSVANVLTF. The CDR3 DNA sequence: TGCGCCAGCAGGTACTCTGTGGCCAACGTCCTGACTTTC.

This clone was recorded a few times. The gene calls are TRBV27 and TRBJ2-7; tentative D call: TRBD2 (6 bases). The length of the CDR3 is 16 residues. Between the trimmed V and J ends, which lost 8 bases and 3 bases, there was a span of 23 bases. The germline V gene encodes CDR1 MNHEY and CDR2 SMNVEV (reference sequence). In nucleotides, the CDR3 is TGTGCCAGCGCTGCCCTCGGGGGAATTAAGTTCTACGAGCAGTACTTC. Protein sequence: CASAALGGIKFYEQYF.

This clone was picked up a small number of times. For the CDR3, the DNA is TGTGCCAGTAGTTTGCCGGGACTTGGAGCCTACGAGCAGTACTTC. Protein product: CASSLPGLGAYEQYF. The chain employs TRBV19 and TRBJ2-7; D perhaps matches TRBD2 (6 bases). The V gene's germline CDR1 is LNHDA and CDR2 SQIVND (reference sequence). This CDR3 has 15 residues. V gave up 5 bases and J gave up 2 bases, with 16 bases separating them.

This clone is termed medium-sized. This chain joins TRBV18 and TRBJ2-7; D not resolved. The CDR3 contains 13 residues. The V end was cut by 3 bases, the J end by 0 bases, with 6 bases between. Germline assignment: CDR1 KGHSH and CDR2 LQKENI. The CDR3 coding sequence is TGTGCCAGCTCACCGCCCAGCTCCTACGAGCAGTACTTC. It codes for CASSPPSSYEQYF. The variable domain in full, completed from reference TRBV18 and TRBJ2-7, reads NAGVMQNPRHLVRRRGQEARLRCSPMKGHSHVYWYRQLPEEGLKFMVYLQKENIIDESGMPKERFSAEFPKEGPSILRIQQVVRGDSAAYFCASSPPSSYEQYFGPGTRLTVT.

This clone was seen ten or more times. The CDR3 here is CASSLGQKETQYF. In DNA, the CDR3 is TGCGCCAGCAGCTTGGGGCAGAAAGAGACCCAGTACTTC. The V gene is TRBV5-1, the J gene TRBJ2-5; no firm D call. The CDR3 has 13 residues. Germline CDR1 SGHRS, CDR2 YFSETQ. With 0 bases removed from V and 3 bases from J, the gap between germline ends came to 6 bases. Supplemented by reference TRBV5-1 and TRBJ2-5, the full variable domain reads KAGVTQTPRYLIKTRGQQVTLSCSPISGHRSVSWYQQTPGQGLQFLFEYFSETQRNKGNFPGRFSGRQFSNSRSEMNVSTLELGDSALYLCASSLGQKETQYFGPGTRLLVL.

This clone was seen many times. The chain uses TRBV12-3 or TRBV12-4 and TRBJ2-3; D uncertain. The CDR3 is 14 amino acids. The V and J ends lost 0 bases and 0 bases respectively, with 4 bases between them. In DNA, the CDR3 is TGTGCCAGCAGTTTAGCGGGAAGCACAGATACGCAGTATTTT. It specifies CASSLAGSTDTQYF.

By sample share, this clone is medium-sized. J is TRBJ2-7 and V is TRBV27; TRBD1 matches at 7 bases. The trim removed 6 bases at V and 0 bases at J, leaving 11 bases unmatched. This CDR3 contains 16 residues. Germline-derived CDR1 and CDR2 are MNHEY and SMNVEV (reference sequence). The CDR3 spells CASSPRGQGVSYEQYF. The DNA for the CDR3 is TGTGCCAGCAGCCCTAGGGGGCAGGGGGTCTCCTACGAGCAGTACTTC.